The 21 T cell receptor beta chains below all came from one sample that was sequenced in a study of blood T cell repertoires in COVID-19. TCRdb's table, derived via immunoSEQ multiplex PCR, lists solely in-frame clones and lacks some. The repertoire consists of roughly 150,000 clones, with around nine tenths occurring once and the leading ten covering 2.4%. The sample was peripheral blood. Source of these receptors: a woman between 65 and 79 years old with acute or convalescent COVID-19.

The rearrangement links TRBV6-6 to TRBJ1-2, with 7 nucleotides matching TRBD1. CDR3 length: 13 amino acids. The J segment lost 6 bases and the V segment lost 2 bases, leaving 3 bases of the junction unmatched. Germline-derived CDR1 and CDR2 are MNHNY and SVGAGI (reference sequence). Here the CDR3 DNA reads TGTGCCAGCAGTTACAATACAGGGGATGGCTACACCTTC. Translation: CASSYNTGDGYTF.

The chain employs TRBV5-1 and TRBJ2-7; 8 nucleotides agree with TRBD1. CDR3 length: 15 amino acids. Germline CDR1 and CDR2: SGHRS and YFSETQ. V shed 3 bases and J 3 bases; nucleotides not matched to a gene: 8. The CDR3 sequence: CASSWTGTGNYEQYF. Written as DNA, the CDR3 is TGCGCCAGCAGCTGGACCGGGACAGGCAACTACGAGCAGTACTTC. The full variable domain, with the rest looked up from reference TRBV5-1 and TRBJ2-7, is KAGVTQTPRYLIKTRGQQVTLSCSPISGHRSVSWYQQTPGQGLQFLFEYFSETQRNKGNFPGRFSGRQFSNSRSEMNVSTLELGDSALYLCASSWTGTGNYEQYFGPGTRLTVT.

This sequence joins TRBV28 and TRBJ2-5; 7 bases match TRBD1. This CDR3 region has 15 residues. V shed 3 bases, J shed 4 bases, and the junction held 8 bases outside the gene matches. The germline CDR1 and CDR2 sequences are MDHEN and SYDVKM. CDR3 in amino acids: CASSFGQGVRETQYF. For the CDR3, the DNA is TGTGCCAGCAGTTTTGGGCAGGGGGTACGAGAGACCCAGTACTTC.

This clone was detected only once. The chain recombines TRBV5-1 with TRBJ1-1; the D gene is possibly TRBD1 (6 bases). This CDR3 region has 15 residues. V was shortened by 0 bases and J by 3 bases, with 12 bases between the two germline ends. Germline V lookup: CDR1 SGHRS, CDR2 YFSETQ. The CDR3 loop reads CASSLGQVRDTEAFF. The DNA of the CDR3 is TGCGCCAGCAGCTTGGGACAGGTTCGAGACACTGAAGCTTTCTTT.

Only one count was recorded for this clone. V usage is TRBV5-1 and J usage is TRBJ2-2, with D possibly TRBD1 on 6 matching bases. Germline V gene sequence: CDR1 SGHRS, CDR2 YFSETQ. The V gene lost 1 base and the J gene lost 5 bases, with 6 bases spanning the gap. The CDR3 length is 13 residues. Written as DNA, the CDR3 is TGCGCCAGCAGCTTGACAGGGACCGGGGAGCTGTTTTTT. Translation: CASSLTGTGELFF.

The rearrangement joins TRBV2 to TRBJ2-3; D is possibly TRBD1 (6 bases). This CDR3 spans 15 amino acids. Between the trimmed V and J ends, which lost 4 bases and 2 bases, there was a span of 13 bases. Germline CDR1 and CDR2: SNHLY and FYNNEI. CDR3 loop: CASSGGPPATDTQYF. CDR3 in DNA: TGTGCCAGCAGTGGGGGGCCACCCGCCACAGATACGCAGTATTTT.

In nucleotides, the CDR3 is TGCAGTAGAGTCGCCGGCTATGGCTACACCTTC. It codes for CSRVAGYGYTF. This chain links TRBV20-1 with TRBJ1-2; D unresolved. The CDR3 covers 11 residues. Trimming cost V 8 bases and J 4 bases, with 11 bases left between them. CDR1 is DFQATT and CDR2 is SNEGSKA in the germline V gene (reference sequence).

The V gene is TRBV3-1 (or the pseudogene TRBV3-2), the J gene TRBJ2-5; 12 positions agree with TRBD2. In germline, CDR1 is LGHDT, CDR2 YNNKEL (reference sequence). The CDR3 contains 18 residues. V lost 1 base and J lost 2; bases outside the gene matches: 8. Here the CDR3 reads CASSQVLAGGRRQETQYF. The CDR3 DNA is TGTGCCAGCAGCCAAGTCCTAGCGGGGGGGCGAAGGCAAGAGACCCAGTACTTC.

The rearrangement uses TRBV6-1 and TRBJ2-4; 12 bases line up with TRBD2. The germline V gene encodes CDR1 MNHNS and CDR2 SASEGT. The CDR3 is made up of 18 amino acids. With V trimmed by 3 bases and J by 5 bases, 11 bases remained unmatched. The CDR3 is CASSDALAGGLVQNIQYF. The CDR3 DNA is TGTGCCAGCAGTGATGCACTAGCGGGGGGCCTAGTACAAAACATTCAGTACTTC.

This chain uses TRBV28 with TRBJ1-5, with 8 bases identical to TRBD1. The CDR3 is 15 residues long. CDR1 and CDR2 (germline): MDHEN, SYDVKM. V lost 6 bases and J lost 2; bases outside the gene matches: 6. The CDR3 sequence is CASSRTGKGNQPQHF. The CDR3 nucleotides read TGTGCCAGCAGCAGGACAGGGAAAGGCAATCAGCCCCAGCATTTT.

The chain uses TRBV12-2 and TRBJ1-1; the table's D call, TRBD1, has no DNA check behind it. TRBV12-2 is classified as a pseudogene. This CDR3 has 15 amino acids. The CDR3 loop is CASRLAARQSTEAFF. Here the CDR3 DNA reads TGTGCAAGTCGCTTAGCGGCTAGACAGTCCACTGAAGCTTTCTTT.

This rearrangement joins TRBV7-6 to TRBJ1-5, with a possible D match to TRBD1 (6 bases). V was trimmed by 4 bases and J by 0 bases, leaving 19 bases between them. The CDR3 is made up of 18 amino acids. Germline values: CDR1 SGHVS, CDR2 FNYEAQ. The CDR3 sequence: CASSSQQGGFYSNQPQHF. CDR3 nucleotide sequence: TGTGCCAGCAGCTCGCAACAGGGTGGGTTCTATAGCAATCAGCCCCAGCATTTT.

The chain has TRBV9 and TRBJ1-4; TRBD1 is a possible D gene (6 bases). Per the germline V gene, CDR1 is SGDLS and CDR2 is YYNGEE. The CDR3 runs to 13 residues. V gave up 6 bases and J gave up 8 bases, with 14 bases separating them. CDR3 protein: CASTGRGEEKLFF. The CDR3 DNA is TGTGCCAGCACCGGCAGGGGCGAGGAAAAACTGTTTTTT.

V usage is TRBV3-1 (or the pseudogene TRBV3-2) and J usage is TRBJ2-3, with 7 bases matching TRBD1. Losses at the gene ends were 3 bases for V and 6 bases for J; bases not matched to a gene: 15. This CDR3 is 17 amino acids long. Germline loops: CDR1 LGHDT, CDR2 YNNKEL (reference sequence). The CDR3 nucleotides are TGTGCCAGCAGCCATTTGCCCTCGACAGGGCCCACGGATACGCAGTATTTT. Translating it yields CASSHLPSTGPTDTQYF.

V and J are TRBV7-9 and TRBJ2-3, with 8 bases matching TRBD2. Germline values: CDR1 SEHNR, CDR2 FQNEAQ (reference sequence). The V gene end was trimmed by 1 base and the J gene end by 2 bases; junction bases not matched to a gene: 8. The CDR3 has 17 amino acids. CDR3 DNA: TGTGCCAGCAGCTTAGTGGTTAGCGGGGTCCCCACAGATACGCAGTATTTT. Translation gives CASSLVVSGVPTDTQYF.

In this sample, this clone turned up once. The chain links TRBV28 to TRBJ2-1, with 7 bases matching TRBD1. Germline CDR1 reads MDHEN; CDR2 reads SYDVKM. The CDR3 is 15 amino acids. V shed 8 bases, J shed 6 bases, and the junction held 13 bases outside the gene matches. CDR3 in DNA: TGTGCCAGCTTCCCCCGCGACAGGGCGTCCAATGAGCAGTTCTTC. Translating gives CASFPRDRASNEQFF. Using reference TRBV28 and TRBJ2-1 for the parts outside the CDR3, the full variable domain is DVKVTQSSRYLVKRTGEKVFLECVQDMDHENMFWYRQDPGLGLRLIYFSYDVKMKEKGDIPEGYSVSREKKERFSLILESASTNQTSMYLCASFPRDRASNEQFFGPGTRLTVL.

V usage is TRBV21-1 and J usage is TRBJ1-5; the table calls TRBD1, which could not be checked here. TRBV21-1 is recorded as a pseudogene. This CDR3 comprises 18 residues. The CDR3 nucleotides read TGTGCCAGCAGCAAAAGGACAGGGGGATGGAGAGACCATCAGCCCCAGCATTTT. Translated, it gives CASSKRTGGWRDHQPQHF.

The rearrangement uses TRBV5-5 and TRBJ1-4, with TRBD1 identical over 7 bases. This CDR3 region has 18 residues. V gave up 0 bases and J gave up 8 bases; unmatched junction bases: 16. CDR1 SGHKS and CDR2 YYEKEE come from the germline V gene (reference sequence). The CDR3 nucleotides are TGTGCCAGCAGCTTGGCTCCTAATCGACAGGGCTCAGGGGAAAAACTGTTTTTT. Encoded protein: CASSLAPNRQGSGEKLFF.

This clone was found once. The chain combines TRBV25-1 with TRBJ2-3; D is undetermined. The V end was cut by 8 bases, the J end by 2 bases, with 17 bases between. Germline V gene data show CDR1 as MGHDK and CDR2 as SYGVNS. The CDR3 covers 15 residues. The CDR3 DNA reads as TGTGCCAGCCATCCGGGTGCCCGGTTCACAGATACGCAGTATTTT. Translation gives CASHPGARFTDTQYF.

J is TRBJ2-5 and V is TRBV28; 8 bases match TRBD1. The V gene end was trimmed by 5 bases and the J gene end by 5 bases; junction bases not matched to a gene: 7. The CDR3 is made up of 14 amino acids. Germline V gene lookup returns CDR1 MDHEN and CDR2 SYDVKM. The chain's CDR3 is CASSADRVRETQYF. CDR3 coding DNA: TGTGCCAGCAGTGCGGACAGGGTCAGGGAGACCCAGTACTTC.

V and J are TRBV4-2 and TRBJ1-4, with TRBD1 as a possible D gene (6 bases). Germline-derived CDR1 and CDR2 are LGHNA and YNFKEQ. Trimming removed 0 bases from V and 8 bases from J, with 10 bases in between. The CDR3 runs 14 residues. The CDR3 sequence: CASSQELDREKLFF. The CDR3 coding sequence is TGTGCCAGCAGCCAAGAGCTCGACAGGGAAAAACTGTTTTTT.